The rows below give T cell receptor beta chains drawn from one sample of a study of blood T cell repertoires in COVID-19. The protocol was immunoSEQ multiplex PCR, while the TCRdb copy is restricted to in-frame clones and leaves out a portion. The sample holds 150,000 to 170,000 clones, about 85% seen once. The sequenced sample consisted of peripheral blood. These receptors originate from a man between 60 and 75 years old with COVID-19, enrolled during active disease. Both conserved end residues are part of each CDR3. The D gene is left open where the match is weak. Expanded clones are given a class, and other clones once, few, many or no size at all.

V,D,J,size,DNA,CDR3
TRBV27,NA,TRBJ2-3,NA,TGTGCCAGCAGTTTAGGGAGGCAGGGCACAGATACGCAGTATTTT,CASSLGRQGTDTQYF
TRBV5-8,NA,TRBJ1-2,NA,TGTGCCAGCAGCTTGTCCAGGGGCTACTATGGCTACACCTTC,CASSLSRGYYGYTF
TRBV7-2,TRBD2,TRBJ2-1,NA,TGTGCCAGCAGCATACTAGCGGGGGGCAACAATGAGCAGTTCTTC,CASSILAGGNNEQFF
TRBV29-1,TRBD1,TRBJ2-7,NA,TGCAGCGCCGGGACAGGGGCTGACGAGCAGTACTTC,CSAGTGADEQYF
TRBV6-2/TRBV6-3,NA,TRBJ1-2,NA,TGTGCCAGCAGTTACGAAACAACAGGGATTACTGGCTACACCTTC,CASSYETTGITGYTF
TRBV2,TRBD1,TRBJ1-1,NA,TGTGCCAGTCAATCACAGGGGGCCGGGAACACTGAAGCTTTCTTT,CASQSQGAGNTEAFF
TRBV2,TRBD1,TRBJ1-1,NA,TGTGCCAGCAGGCTCCAGGGGGCGAGTACTGAAGCTTTCTTT,CASRLQGASTEAFF
TRBV7-2,NA,TRBJ1-1,NA,TGTGCCAGCAGCTTAGGACAGCTTGGTTCCAACACTGAAGCTTTCTTT,CASSLGQLGSNTEAFF
TRBV5-1,TRBD2,TRBJ2-1,NA,TGCGCCAGCAATACGGGACTAGCGGGATTGGGGAGCAATTTGGATGAGCAGTTCTTC,CASNTGLAGLGSNLDEQFF
TRBV6-5,NA,TRBJ1-5,NA,TGTGCCAGCAGTCAGGGTTTCAATCAGCCCCAGCATTTT,CASSQGFNQPQHF
TRBV19,NA,TRBJ1-5,NA,TGTGCCAGTAGTATTGATCGTCGTCCACTTGGTCAGCCCCAGCATTTT,CASSIDRRPLGQPQHF
TRBV7-9,TRBD1,TRBJ1-1,NA,TGTGCCAGCAGCTTAAGGGGGCAAGGAACTGAAGCTTTCTTT,CASSLRGQGTEAFF
TRBV28,NA,TRBJ1-4,few,TGTGCCAGCAGTCCGGCCGGGATTACTAATGAAAAACTGTTTTTT,CASSPAGITNEKLFF
TRBV3-1/TRBV3-2,NA,TRBJ1-2,NA,TGTGCCAGCAGCGCGCGCTATGGCTACACCTTC,CASSARYGYTF
TRBV13,NA,TRBJ1-3,NA,TGTGCCAGCAGCTTAGACAAGACAGGTACCATATATTTT,CASSLDKTGTIYF
TRBV11-3,TRBD1,TRBJ1-2,NA,TGTGCCAGCAGCTCACAGGGGAGCTATGGCTACACCTTC,CASSSQGSYGYTF
TRBV28,TRBD1,TRBJ2-7,NA,TGTGCCAGCAGTAATCCCCAGGGGGCGAGGTACGAGCAGTACTTC,CASSNPQGARYEQYF
TRBV7-2,TRBD1,TRBJ1-1,NA,TGTGCCAGCAGCGGGGGGACAGGGTTCACCACTGAAGCTTTCTTT,CASSGGTGFTTEAFF
TRBV19,TRBD1,TRBJ1-4,NA,TGTGCCAGCACCCTCGACAGGGCAACAACAACTAATGAAAAACTGTTTTTT,CASTLDRATTTNEKLFF
TRBV27,NA,TRBJ1-5,NA,TGTGCCAGCAGTTTATTCGGTCATAGCAATCAGCCCCAGCATTTT,CASSLFGHSNQPQHF
TRBV6-2/TRBV6-3,NA,TRBJ2-3,NA,TGTGCCAGCAGTTCAATAACAGAAACAGATACGCAGTATTTT,CASSSITETDTQYF
TRBV6-5,NA,TRBJ2-1,NA,TGTGCCAGCTCCGGGACTGCCAATGAGCAGTTCTTC,CASSGTANEQFF
TRBV5-4,TRBD1,TRBJ1-4,NA,TGTGCCAGCAGCCCCCAGGGGGAGATCGAAAAACTGTTTTTT,CASSPQGEIEKLFF
TRBV4-1,TRBD1,TRBJ1-2,NA,TGCGCCAGCAGCCAACTTTCAATTATCCGGGACAGCTATGGCTACACCTTC,CASSQLSIIRDSYGYTF
TRBV15,NA,TRBJ1-1,NA,TGTGCCACCAGCAGAGCCGGACTGGGGATAAACACTGAAGCTTTCTTT,CATSRAGLGINTEAFF
TRBV15,NA,TRBJ1-5,NA,TGTGCCACCAGCAGAGGACAGATCAATCAGCCCCAGCATTTT,CATSRGQINQPQHF
TRBV19,TRBD1,TRBJ1-1,NA,TGTGCCAGTAGTTCCGGGACAGGGCTTTGGACTGAAGCTTTCTTT,CASSSGTGLWTEAFF
TRBV7-9,TRBD1,TRBJ1-5,few,TGTGCCAGCAGCCTCGACAGGGGGCCAAATCAGCCCCAGCATTTT,CASSLDRGPNQPQHF
TRBV6-5,NA,TRBJ2-5,NA,TGTGCCAGCAGTTACTCGAGGAGGGAGACCCAGTACTTC,CASSYSRRETQYF
TRBV5-6,TRBD1,TRBJ1-2,NA,TGTGCCAGCAGCTGGACCGGGACAGAGTATAACTATGGCTACACCTTC,CASSWTGTEYNYGYTF
TRBV7-2,NA,TRBJ2-5,NA,TGTGCCAGCAGCTTAGACGCGGGGGCGCAAGAGACCCAGTACTTC,CASSLDAGAQETQYF
TRBV19,NA,TRBJ1-2,NA,TGTGCCAGTAGTGCCCGAGGAGGCTACACCTTC,CASSARGGYTF
TRBV5-8,NA,TRBJ1-2,NA,TGTGCCAGCAGCTTAGGACAGACCCAGGTGGATGGCTACACCTTC,CASSLGQTQVDGYTF
TRBV15,TRBD1,TRBJ1-2,NA,TGTGCCACCAGCAGAGTATCCGGACAGGCAAACTATGGCTACACCTTC,CATSRVSGQANYGYTF
TRBV9,NA,TRBJ1-1,NA,TGTGCCAGCAGCTCAGACAGGAGAGGCACTGAAGCTTTCTTT,CASSSDRRGTEAFF
TRBV7-2,TRBD1,TRBJ1-1,NA,TGTGCCAGCAGCCGACAGGGTGGCACTGAAGCTTTCTTT,CASSRQGGTEAFF
TRBV21-1,NA,TRBJ1-1,NA,TGTGCCAGCAGCAAAGGGACAGACGCCTTTAAGGGCAACGAAGCTTTCTTT,CASSKGTDAFKGNEAFF
TRBV5-1,NA,TRBJ2-7,NA,TGCGCCAGCAGCTTGGCGGGGACAAAATACGAGCAGTACTTC,CASSLAGTKYEQYF
TRBV4-1,TRBD1,TRBJ1-1,NA,TGCGCCAGCAGCCACTCCCGGGACAGGGGGTCCCCGGCTTTCTTT,CASSHSRDRGSPAFF
TRBV7-8,TRBD1,TRBJ1-1,NA,TGTGCCAGCAGCTTAAGACAGGGGGCCGGTGGGAACACTGAAGCTTTCTTT,CASSLRQGAGGNTEAFF
TRBV2,NA,TRBJ2-5,NA,TGTGCCAGCAGTGGACAGGGAGGTAAAGAGACCCAGTACTTC,CASSGQGGKETQYF
TRBV6-5,TRBD1,TRBJ2-7,NA,TGTGCCAGCAGAGCTCACAGGGGAACGGGTGAGCAGTACTTC,CASRAHRGTGEQYF
TRBV13,NA,TRBJ1-2,once,TGTGCCAGCATGCGGGGAGAGGACTATGGCTACACCTTC,CASMRGEDYGYTF